The 14 T cell receptor beta chains presented below share a single source sample, sequenced in a study of identical twins. TCRdb analysed the 5' RACE reads with MiXCR anew, one entry per CDR3 protein. The repertoire holds about 810,000 distinct CDR3 sequences, with over 9% as singletons. These data also formed part of another study, on yellow fever vaccine responses in identical twins.

The specimen sequenced was PBMCs. The receptors shown here come from a woman between 18 and 29 years old in good health.

In its sample, this clonotype was seen a few times. The chain carries TRBV28 and TRBJ2-2, with TRBD2 as a possible D gene (5 bases). The CDR3 is 16 residues long. The germline V and J ends were trimmed by 4 bases and 6 bases, with 18 bases remaining between them. Germline V lookup: CDR1 MDHEN, CDR2 SYDVKM. The CDR3 nucleotides read TGTGCCAGCAGTTACGGGCGCGGGCCATTTGCCGGGGAGCTGTTTTTT. It translates to CASSYGRGPFAGELFF.

This clonotype occurred a few times. The chain combines TRBV20-1 with TRBJ2-1, with 12 bases matching TRBD2. The J segment lost 9 bases and the V segment lost 1 base, leaving 13 bases of the junction unmatched. Per the germline V gene, CDR1 is DFQATT and CDR2 is SNEGSKA (reference sequence). This CDR3 is 17 amino acids long. The CDR3 spells CSARGPRLAGESTEQFF. DNA for the CDR3: TGCAGTGCTAGAGGCCCCAGACTAGCGGGAGAATCTACTGAGCAGTTCTTC.

Only a few counts were recorded for this clonotype. This rearrangement joins TRBV18 to TRBJ2-5; 8 bases line up with TRBD1. Germline values: CDR1 KGHSH, CDR2 LQKENI. The CDR3 runs to 16 residues. J lost 1 base, V lost 0 bases, and 4 bases had no gene match. The CDR3 DNA follows: TGTGCCAGCTCACCACCTAACAGGGGGGCCCAAGAGACCCAGTACTTC. This translates into CASSPPNRGAQETQYF. Looking up the rest from reference TRBV18 and TRBJ2-5 gives the full variable domain: NAGVMQNPRHLVRRRGQEARLRCSPMKGHSHVYWYRQLPEEGLKFMVYLQKENIIDESGMPKERFSAEFPKEGPSILRIQQVVRGDSAAYFCASSPPNRGAQETQYFGPGTRLLVL.

This clonotype was counted a few times. The V and J genes are TRBV12-3 or TRBV12-4 and TRBJ2-7, with 8 bases fitting TRBD2. CDR3 length: 14 amino acids. After removal of 10 bases from V and 6 bases from J, the junction contained 14 bases not matched to a gene. CDR3 sequence reads: CATGTSPSHGEQYF. CDR3 bases: TGTGCCACCGGGACTAGTCCCTCCCATGGCGAGCAGTACTTC.

This clonotype was counted between two and nine times. This sequence joins TRBV4-1 and TRBJ2-1, with TRBD1 matching 7 bases. This CDR3 has 16 residues. Trimming removed 2 bases from V and 4 bases from J; junction bases left unmatched: 8. CDR1 and CDR2 from the germline V gene are MGHRA and YSYEKL. CDR3 loop: CASSQLQDRSYNEQFF. The CDR3 DNA follows: TGCGCCAGCAGCCAATTACAGGACAGGTCTTACAATGAGCAGTTCTTC.

This clonotype has only a few counts. The chain joins TRBV6-2 or TRBV6-3 to TRBJ2-7; TRBD1 or TRBD2 may be the D gene (5 bases each). CDR3 length equals 14 residues. The germline V gene encodes CDR1 MNHEY and CDR2 SVGEGT. V lost 4 bases to trimming and J lost 3 bases, with 13 bases between them. In DNA form, the CDR3 reads TGTGCCAGCAGTTTCCGGGACCCATACTACGAGCAGTACTTC. Protein product: CASSFRDPYYEQYF.

This clonotype was picked up a small number of times. The chain is built from TRBV7-9 and TRBJ2-3; 11 positions match TRBD1. The CDR3 covers 16 residues. Germline V CDR1 and CDR2: SEHNR, FQNEAQ (reference sequence). The junction had 5 bases not matched to a gene; V was cut back by 6 bases and J by 0 bases. CDR3 nucleotide sequence: TGTGCCAGCAGTTCCGGACAGGGGGCCAGCACAGATACGCAGTATTTT. As protein: CASSSGQGASTDTQYF.

This clonotype has a handful of counts. This rearrangement joins TRBV24-1 to TRBJ2-3; TRBD2 aligns across 8 bases. The CDR3 covers 16 residues. In germline, CDR1 is KGHDR, CDR2 SFDVKD. Trimming removed 3 bases from V and 4 bases from J; junction bases left unmatched: 8. CDR3 bases: TGTGCCACCAGTGATCCAAGAGCGGGGGCCGCAGATACGCAGTATTTT. The encoded protein is CATSDPRAGAADTQYF.

In this sample, this clonotype turned up many times. The rearrangement links TRBV10-3 to TRBJ2-4; unclear D gene. The V and J ends lost 8 bases and 10 bases respectively, with 24 bases between them. The CDR3 is 15 residues long. CDR1 and CDR2 (germline): ENHRY, SYGVKD. CDR3: CAIAPAAHEPGIQYF. The CDR3 coding sequence is TGTGCCATCGCCCCAGCAGCCCACGAACCTGGGATTCAGTACTTC.

This clonotype was counted many times. The V call is TRBV6-1, the J call TRBJ2-6; D ambiguous. Germline V gene data show CDR1 as MNHNS and CDR2 as SASEGT. CDR3 length equals 14 residues. The V and J ends lost 5 bases and 0 bases respectively, with 5 bases between them. The CDR3 nucleotides read TGTGCCAGCAGTATCGGCTCTGGGGCCAACGTCCTGACTTTC. The encoded protein is CASSIGSGANVLTF.

The sample holds a few counts of this clonotype. V usage is TRBV27 and J usage is TRBJ2-7, with TRBD2 as a possible D gene (6 bases). CDR1 is MNHEY and CDR2 is SMNVEV in the germline V gene (reference sequence). The V and J ends lost 1 base and 0 bases respectively, with 13 bases between them. The CDR3 totals 16 residues. The CDR3 here is CASSLYGGTYSYEQYV. The CDR3, as DNA: TGTGCCAGCAGTTTATACGGCGGGACCTACTCCTACGAGCAGTACGTC.

This clonotype was found a few times. The gene calls are TRBV5-8 and TRBJ2-7; TRBD1 aligns across 9 bases. Germline V gene sequence: CDR1 SGHTS, CDR2 YDEGEE. The CDR3 sequence is 14 residues long. Germline trimming cut 4 bases from V and 7 bases from J; bases unmatched to any gene: 9. The CDR3 reads CASSLWDRAGEQYV. The CDR3 nucleotides read TGTGCCAGCAGCCTATGGGACAGGGCGGGTGAGCAGTACGTC.

On this clonotype itself: This may come from a read error, since a much larger clone is one base off. This chain links TRBV12-3 or TRBV12-4 with TRBJ1-1, with 8 nucleotides matching TRBD1. The J segment lost 4 bases and the V segment lost 6 bases, leaving 13 bases of the junction unmatched. This CDR3 spans 16 amino acids. CDR3 protein: CASSTPGQEVFTEAFF. As DNA, the CDR3 is TGTGCCAGCAGCACCCCGGGACAGGAAGTTTTCACTGAAGCTTTCTTT.

The chain uses TRBV29-1 and TRBJ2-5; 11 nucleotides agree with TRBD2. The length of the CDR3 is 14 residues. Germline V lookup: CDR1 SQVTM, CDR2 ANQGSEA. With 6 bases clipped from V and 2 bases from J, the junction kept 5 bases outside the gene matches. The CDR3 DNA reads TGCAGCGTGGGGAGGACTAGCGGGCAAGAGACCCAGTACTTC. It specifies CSVGRTSGQETQYF.